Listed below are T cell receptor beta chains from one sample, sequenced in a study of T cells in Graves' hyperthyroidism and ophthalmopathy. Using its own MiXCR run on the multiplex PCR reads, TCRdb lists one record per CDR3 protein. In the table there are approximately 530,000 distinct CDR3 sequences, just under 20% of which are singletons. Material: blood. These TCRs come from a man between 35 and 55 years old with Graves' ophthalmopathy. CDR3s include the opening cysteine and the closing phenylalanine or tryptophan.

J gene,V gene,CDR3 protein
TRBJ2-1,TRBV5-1,CASSLLGLASYNEQFF
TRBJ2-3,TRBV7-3,CASSLLQSRPDTQYF
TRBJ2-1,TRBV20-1,CSASSVAGPDEQFF
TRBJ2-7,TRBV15,CATSRETLAGAGQYF
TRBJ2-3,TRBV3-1,CASSPLTGSPDTQYF
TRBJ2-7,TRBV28,CASSGSEGSSYEQYF
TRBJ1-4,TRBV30,CAWNQGLYKLFF
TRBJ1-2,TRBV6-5,CASSYAGQGYGYTF
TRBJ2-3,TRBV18,CASSPGQGHTDTQYF
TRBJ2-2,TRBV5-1,CASSSRQGQNTGELFF
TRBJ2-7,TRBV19,CASSTRDSYSYEQYF
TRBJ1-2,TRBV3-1,CASSQNTDYGYTF
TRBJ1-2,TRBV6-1,CAISPNGQGINYGYTF
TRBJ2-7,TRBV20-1,CSAPGQGTPYEQYF
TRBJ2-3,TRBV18,CASSSESGTDTQYF
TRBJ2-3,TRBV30,CAWSVVAGNTDTQYF
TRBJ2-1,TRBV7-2,CASSSQVNEQFF
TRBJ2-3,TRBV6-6,CASSYGVGTDTQYF
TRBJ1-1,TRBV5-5,CASSIGNEAFF
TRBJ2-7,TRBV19,CATQNTGSGSGFSYEQYF
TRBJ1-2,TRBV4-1,CASSQAGDSTYGYTF
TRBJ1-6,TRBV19,CASRLSGLPNSPLHF
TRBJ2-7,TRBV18,CASSPETANSYEQYF
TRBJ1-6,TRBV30,CAWSTGVSYNSPLHF
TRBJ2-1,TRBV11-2,CASSLKYPSGRTNEQFF
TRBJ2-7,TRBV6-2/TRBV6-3,CASTPGGREAYEQYF
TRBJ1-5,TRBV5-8,CASSLAARTGGTYGRNQPQHF
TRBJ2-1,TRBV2,CASSSGMSSYNEQFF
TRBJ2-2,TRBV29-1,CSVREKGNTGELFF
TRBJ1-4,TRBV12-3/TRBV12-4,CASREQYSTNEKLFF
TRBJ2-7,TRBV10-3,CAIGLGLAGHEQYF
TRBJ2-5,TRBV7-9,CASSRRDNLYF
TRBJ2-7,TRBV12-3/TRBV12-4,CASTPGETYYEQYF
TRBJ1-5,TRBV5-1,CASRGWPSSNQPQHF
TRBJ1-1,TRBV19,CASSDRANTEAFF
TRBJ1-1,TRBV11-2,CASKLTGGNTEAFF
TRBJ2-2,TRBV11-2,CARGGDSMGTGELFF
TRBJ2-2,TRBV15,CATSRRGANTGELFF
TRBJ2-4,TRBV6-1,CASLAADFPGWDIQYF
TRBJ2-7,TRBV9,CASSEEDRERYEQYF
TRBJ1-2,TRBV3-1,CASSQGTLGPYGYTF
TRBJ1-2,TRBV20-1,CSASTQGTPYGYTF
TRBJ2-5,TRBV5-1,CASSFEGSATQYF